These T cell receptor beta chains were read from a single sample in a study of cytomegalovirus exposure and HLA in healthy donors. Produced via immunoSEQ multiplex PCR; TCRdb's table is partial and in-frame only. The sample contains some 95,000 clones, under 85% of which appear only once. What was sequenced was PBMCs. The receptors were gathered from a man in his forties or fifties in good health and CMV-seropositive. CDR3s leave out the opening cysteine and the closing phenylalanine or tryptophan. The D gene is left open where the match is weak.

ASSLVTGGYEQY TRBD1 TRBJ2-7 TRBV7-8
ASSLDMFYGYT NA TRBJ1-2 TRBV7-9
ASSREAGGKETQY NA TRBJ2-5 TRBV18
ASSYWQGDGELF TRBD1 TRBJ2-2 TRBV6-6
AIRMGQGIEAF TRBD1 TRBJ1-1 TRBV10-3
ASSPWTSGGGLDNEQF TRBD2 TRBJ2-1 TRBV18
ASSLVNTGDAETQY TRBD1 TRBJ2-5 TRBV5-1
ASSVGWRGTGANVLT NA TRBJ2-6 TRBV9
ASSPGQGPYEQY TRBD1 TRBJ2-7 TRBV14
ASSLGQGLQETQY TRBD1 TRBJ2-5 TRBV19
ASSQDLEGEGEQY NA TRBJ2-7 TRBV4-3
ASSLSGDWSTEAF NA TRBJ1-1 TRBV28
ASSSTEQASGANVLT NA TRBJ2-6 TRBV18
ASSKTGGRGNSYEQY NA TRBJ2-7 TRBV21-1
ASSTRQASSYNSPLH NA TRBJ1-6 TRBV19
ASRFRNTGAGEAF TRBD1 TRBJ1-1 TRBV6-5